Described below is a single T cell receptor beta chain sequence and its context. Its cognate antigen is unknown. Here immunoSEQ multiplex PCR was the method, and the copy in TCRdb shows in-frame clones only, minus some. Of around 97,000 clones detected, over 80% appear once; the ten largest clones hold roughly 5.5%. These data come from a study of graft-versus-host responses after intestinal transplantation. The V gene lost 7 bases and the J gene lost 2 bases, with 9 bases spanning the gap. CDR1 and CDR2 (germline): MNHEY, SVGAGI. The CDR3 spans 13 residues. The V call is TRBV6-5, the J call TRBJ1-5; D gene uncertain. Sequenced here: unstimulated CD8+ T cells sorted from spleen or lymph node cells, sampled before intestinal transplant. This clonotype was sampled from a human donor who received an intestinal transplant. CDR3 nucleotides: TGTGCCAGCACCCGGGGAGGCAATCAGCCCCAGCATTTT. As protein: CASTRGGNQPQHF.